These 10 T cell receptor beta chains were all obtained from the same sample, sequenced in a study of blood T cell repertoires in COVID-19. This table comes from immunoSEQ multiplex PCR, and its TCRdb copy is limited to in-frame clones, with some not included. The sample records 83,000 or so clones, roughly four fifths being singletons. The sample taken for sequencing was peripheral blood. The receptors come from a human donor in a cohort sampled during active COVID-19.

The chain links TRBV6-2 or TRBV6-3 to TRBJ2-5, with D perhaps matching TRBD2 (5 bases). Germline V lookup: CDR1 MNHEY, CDR2 SVGEGT. This CDR3 has 14 amino acids. Trimming took 2 bases from V and 3 from J, leaving 10 bases between them. CDR3 nucleotides: TGTGCCAGCAGTTACATTCCGGGAAAAGAGACCCAGTACTTC. Translated: CASSYIPGKETQYF.

This chain joins TRBV5-1 and TRBJ2-5; possible D gene TRBD1, 6 bases. V was shortened by 4 bases and J by 5 bases, with 18 bases between the two germline ends. Germline V gene lookup returns CDR1 SGHRS and CDR2 YFSETQ. The CDR3 has 15 amino acids. Here the CDR3 reads CASSRIGTTGETQYF. CDR3 DNA: TGCGCCAGCAGCCGAATCGGGACAACGGGGGAGACCCAGTACTTC.

The gene calls are TRBV5-1 and TRBJ1-1; the D is unclear. Germline V gives CDR1 SGHRS, CDR2 YFSETQ. The CDR3 is 14 residues long. Trimming removed 0 bases from V and 7 bases from J, with 13 bases in between. The CDR3 region has the DNA TGCGCCAGCAGCTTGGGTAGAAGTGGTGGTGAAGCTTTCTTT. This gives the protein CASSLGRSGGEAFF. Full variable domain (outside the CDR3, taken from reference TRBV5-1 and TRBJ1-1): KAGVTQTPRYLIKTRGQQVTLSCSPISGHRSVSWYQQTPGQGLQFLFEYFSETQRNKGNFPGRFSGRQFSNSRSEMNVSTLELGDSALYLCASSLGRSGGEAFFGQGTRLTVV.

V usage is TRBV24-1 and J usage is TRBJ2-5, with 8 bases matching TRBD1. From germline, CDR1 is KGHDR and CDR2 SFDVKD. The ends lost 3 bases at V and 5 bases at J; junction bases unmatched: 7. The CDR3 is 15 residues long. CDR3 sequence reads: CATSDQTGARETQYF. CDR3 nucleotides: TGTGCCACCAGTGATCAGACAGGGGCGCGGGAGACCCAGTACTTC.

V is TRBV2 and J is TRBJ2-5, with 10 nucleotides matching TRBD2. The CDR3 sequence is 17 residues long. CDR1 is SNHLY, CDR2 FYNNEI, per germline. The V and J ends lost 1 base and 5 bases, in that order; junction bases with no gene match: 10. The CDR3 region has the DNA TGTGCCAGCAGTGAAGGGGTGGCTAGCGGGGGTTTGGAGACCCAGTACTTC. Translated, it gives CASSEGVASGGLETQYF.

The gene calls are TRBV25-1 and TRBJ2-1; tentatively, D is TRBD1 (6 bases). Germline lookup yields CDR1 MGHDK and CDR2 SYGVNS. The CDR3 is 13 residues long. The V end lost 6 bases, the J end lost 10 bases, and 16 bases lay between the germline ends. The CDR3 sequence: CASRVSGAREQFF. The CDR3, as DNA: TGTGCCAGCAGAGTATCAGGGGCAAGAGAGCAGTTCTTC.

This clone has just one count. The chain has TRBV27 and TRBJ2-7; 7 nucleotides line up with TRBD1. The CDR3 runs to 15 residues. V trimming: 2 bases; J trimming: 0 bases; junction bases outside the gene matches: 4. Per germline, CDR1 MNHEY and CDR2 SMNVEV (reference sequence). The CDR3 DNA is TGTGCCAGCAGTTTACAGGGGGTCAGCTCCTACGAGCAGTACTTC. It yields the protein CASSLQGVSSYEQYF.

The CDR3 DNA sequence: TGTGCCAGCTCACCAAGCGGGCAGGGCCTCTCCTACGAGCAGTACTTC. Translation: CASSPSGQGLSYEQYF. V usage is TRBV18 and J usage is TRBJ2-7; TRBD2 might be the D (6 bases). CDR1 is KGHSH and CDR2 is LQKENI in the germline V gene. The V gene lost 2 bases and the J gene lost 0 bases, with 14 bases spanning the gap. The CDR3 is 16 residues long.

The chain's CDR3 is CASSQGRSGTDTQYF. The CDR3 DNA is TGCGCCAGCAGCCAAGGTCGTTCTGGCACAGATACGCAGTATTTT. V usage is TRBV4-1 and J usage is TRBJ2-3, with D unclear. V was clipped by 1 base and J by 1 base, with 9 bases between them. The CDR3 sequence is 15 residues long. CDR1 is MGHRA, CDR2 YSYEKL, per germline.

This chain links TRBV5-1 with TRBJ2-1, with D tentatively TRBD2 (6 bases). The V gene lost 0 bases and the J gene lost 5 bases, with 15 bases spanning the gap. Germline loops: CDR1 SGHRS, CDR2 YFSETQ. This CDR3 is built from 16 residues. Here the CDR3 reads CASSLAGSQRNNEQFF. Here the CDR3 DNA reads TGCGCCAGCAGCTTGGCCGGGAGCCAGAGAAACAATGAGCAGTTCTTC.